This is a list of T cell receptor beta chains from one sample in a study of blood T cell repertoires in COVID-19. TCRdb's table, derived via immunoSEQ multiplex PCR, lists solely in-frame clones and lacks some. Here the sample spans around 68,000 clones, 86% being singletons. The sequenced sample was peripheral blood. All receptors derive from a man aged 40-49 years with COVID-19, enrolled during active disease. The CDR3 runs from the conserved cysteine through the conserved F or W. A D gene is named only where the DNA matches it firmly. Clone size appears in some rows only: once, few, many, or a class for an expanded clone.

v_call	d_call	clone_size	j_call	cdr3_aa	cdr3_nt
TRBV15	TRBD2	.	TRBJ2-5	CATSRGLAGEETQYF	TGTGCCACCAGCAGGGGACTAGCGGGGGAAGAGACCCAGTACTTC
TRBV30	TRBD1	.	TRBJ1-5	CAWGGGGGQPQHF	TGTGCCTGGGGAGGAGGGGGCGGTCAGCCCCAGCATTTT
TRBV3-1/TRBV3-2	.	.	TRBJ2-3	CASSQAGTAGDTQYF	TGTGCCAGCAGCCAAGCCGGGACAGCGGGCGATACGCAGTATTTT
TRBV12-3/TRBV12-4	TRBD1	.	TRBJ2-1	CASSSQGNEQFF	TGTGCCAGCAGTTCACAGGGGAATGAGCAGTTCTTC
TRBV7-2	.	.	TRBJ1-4	CASSLDPGGGEKLFF	TGTGCCAGCAGCTTAGACCCTGGGGGAGGAGAAAAACTGTTTTTT
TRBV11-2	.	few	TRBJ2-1	CASSIHMIPGNEQFF	TGTGCCAGCAGCATTCACATGATCCCGGGCAATGAGCAGTTCTTC
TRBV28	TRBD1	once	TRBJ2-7	CASRGDRVGEQYF	TGTGCCAGCAGGGGCGACAGGGTTGGCGAGCAGTACTTC
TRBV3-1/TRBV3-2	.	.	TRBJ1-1	CASSQADRNTEAFF	TGTGCCAGCAGCCAAGCGGACAGGAACACTGAAGCTTTCTTT
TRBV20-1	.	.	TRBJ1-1	CSASQGSEAFF	TGCAGTGCTAGCCAGGGTAGTGAAGCTTTCTTT
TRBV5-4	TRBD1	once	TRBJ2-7	CASSYDGQASSYEQYF	TGTGCCAGCAGCTATGACGGACAGGCCAGCTCCTACGAGCAGTACTTC